This T cell receptor (beta chain) was documented in a study of neurological immune-mediated disorders. General study results and limits: No CDR3 amino acid sequences recurred among expanded clones across subjects, suggesting private repertoires in all groups. The study found the most TCR clonal expansion in HTLV-1-associated myelopathy and the least in multiple sclerosis, below healthy controls.

The CDR3 runs 14 residues. V lost 5 bases and J 2 bases, leaving 15 bases between the germline ends. In germline, CDR1 is DFQATT, CDR2 SNEGSKA (reference sequence). Template-switch 5'RACE cDNA synthesis added a 10-nucleotide unique molecular identifier. TCRdb independently ran MiXCR on the 5' RACE reads; one entry per CDR3 protein. The data hold approximately 23,000 distinct CDR3 sequences, with less than 11% observed a single time. This clonotype was recorded many times. Its target is unknown. The sequenced material came from PBMCs. This TCR came from a woman in her sixties or seventies with HTLV-1-associated myelopathy (HAM/TSP). The chain employs TRBV20-1 and TRBJ1-2; perhaps TRBD1 as D (6 bases). CDR3 loop: CSAVPGHSNYGYTF. In nucleotides, the CDR3 is TGCAGTGCTGTACCGGGACACTCAAACTATGGCTACACCTTC.